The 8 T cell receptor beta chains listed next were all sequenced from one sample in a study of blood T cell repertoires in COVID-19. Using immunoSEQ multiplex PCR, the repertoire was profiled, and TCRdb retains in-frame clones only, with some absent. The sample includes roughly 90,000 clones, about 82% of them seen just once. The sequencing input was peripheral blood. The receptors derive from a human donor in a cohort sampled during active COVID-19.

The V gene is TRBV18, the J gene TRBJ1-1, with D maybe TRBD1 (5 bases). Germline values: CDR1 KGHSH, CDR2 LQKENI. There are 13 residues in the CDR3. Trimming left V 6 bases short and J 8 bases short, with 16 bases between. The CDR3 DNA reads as TGTGCCAGCTCGCTTGGACAAACGAAAGAAGCTTTCTTT. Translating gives CASSLGQTKEAFF. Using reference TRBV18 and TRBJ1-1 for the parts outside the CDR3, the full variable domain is NAGVMQNPRHLVRRRGQEARLRCSPMKGHSHVYWYRQLPEEGLKFMVYLQKENIIDESGMPKERFSAEFPKEGPSILRIQQVVRGDSAAYFCASSLGQTKEAFFGQGTRLTVV.

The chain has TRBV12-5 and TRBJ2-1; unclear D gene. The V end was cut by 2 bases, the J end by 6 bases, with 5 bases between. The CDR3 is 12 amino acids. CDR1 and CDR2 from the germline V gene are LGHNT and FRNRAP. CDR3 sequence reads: CASGLQINEQFF. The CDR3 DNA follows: TGTGCTAGTGGTTTGCAGATCAATGAGCAGTTCTTC.

The CDR3 reads CASSRQPISNQPQHF. The CDR3 coding sequence is TGTGCCAGTAGTAGACAGCCCATTAGCAATCAGCCCCAGCATTTT. This chain uses TRBV19 with TRBJ1-5; TRBD1 might be the D (5 bases). V gave up 4 bases and J gave up 0 bases, with 10 bases separating them. Germline CDR1 and CDR2: LNHDA and SQIVND (reference sequence). This CDR3 is 15 amino acids long. Filled out from reference TRBV19 and TRBJ1-5, the complete variable domain reads DGGITQSPKYLFRKEGQNVTLSCEQNLNHDAMYWYRQDPGQGLRLIYYSQIVNDFQKGDIAEGYSVSREKKESFPLTVTSAQKNPTAFYLCASSRQPISNQPQHFGDGTRLSIL.

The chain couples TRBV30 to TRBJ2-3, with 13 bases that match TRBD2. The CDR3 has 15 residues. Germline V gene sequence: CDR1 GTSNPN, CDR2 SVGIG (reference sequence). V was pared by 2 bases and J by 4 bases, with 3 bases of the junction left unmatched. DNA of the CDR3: TGTGCCTGGAGTCAACTAGCGGGAGGGCCAGATACGCAGTATTTT. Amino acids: CAWSQLAGGPDTQYF.

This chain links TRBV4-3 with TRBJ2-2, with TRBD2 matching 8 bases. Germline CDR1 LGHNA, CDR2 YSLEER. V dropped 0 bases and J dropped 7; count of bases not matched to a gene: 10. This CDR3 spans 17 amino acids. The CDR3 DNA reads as TGCGCCAGCAGCCAAGATGTACAGCGGGAGTGGGTCGGGGAGCTGTTTTTT. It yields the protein CASSQDVQREWVGELFF.

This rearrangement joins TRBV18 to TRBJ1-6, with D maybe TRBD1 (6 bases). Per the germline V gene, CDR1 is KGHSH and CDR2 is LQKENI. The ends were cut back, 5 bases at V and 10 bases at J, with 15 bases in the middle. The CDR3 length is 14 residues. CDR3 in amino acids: CASSSTGLGSPLHF. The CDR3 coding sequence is TGTGCCAGCTCATCCACAGGGCTCGGATCACCCCTCCACTTT.

The CDR3 spells CASSVGGARPPVNEQYF. For the CDR3, the DNA is TGCGCCAGCAGCGTTGGAGGGGCCAGGCCCCCCGTCAACGAGCAGTACTTC. The genes are TRBV5-1 and TRBJ2-7; D is possibly TRBD2 (6 bases). This CDR3 contains 17 residues. Germline CDR1 is SGHRS and CDR2 is YFSETQ. V lost 4 bases and J lost 5, with 25 bases in between. The whole variable domain, filled in from reference TRBV5-1 and TRBJ2-7, reads KAGVTQTPRYLIKTRGQQVTLSCSPISGHRSVSWYQQTPGQGLQFLFEYFSETQRNKGNFPGRFSGRQFSNSRSEMNVSTLELGDSALYLCASSVGGARPPVNEQYFGPGTRLTVT.

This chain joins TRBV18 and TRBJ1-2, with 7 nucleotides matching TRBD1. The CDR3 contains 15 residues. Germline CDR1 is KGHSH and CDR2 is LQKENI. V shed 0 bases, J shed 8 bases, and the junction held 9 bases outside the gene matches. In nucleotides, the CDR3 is TGTGCCAGCTCACCACCCCCCTCGACAGGGAGCGGCTACACCTTC. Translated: CASSPPPSTGSGYTF. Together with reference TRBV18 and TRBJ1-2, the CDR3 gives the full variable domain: NAGVMQNPRHLVRRRGQEARLRCSPMKGHSHVYWYRQLPEEGLKFMVYLQKENIIDESGMPKERFSAEFPKEGPSILRIQQVVRGDSAAYFCASSPPPSTGSGYTFGSGTRLTVV.